Given below is one T cell receptor (beta chain) in context. The primer mix had 60 Vbeta and 13 Jbeta primers. Clones were read by immunoSEQ multiplex PCR, and TCRdb kept only the in-frame ones, dropping some. The table lists about 180,000 clones, 60% to 80% of them singletons. The V and J ends lost 6 bases and 1 base respectively, with 10 bases between them. Germline V CDR1 and CDR2: SGHDT, YYEEEE. The CDR3 covers 13 residues. The data originate from a study of cytomegalovirus exposure and HLA in healthy donors. Sample: PBMCs. This receptor was identified in a man aged 55 to 70 in good health and CMV-seronegative. The chain joins TRBV5-6 to TRBJ2-5, with D maybe TRBD1 (6 bases). CDR3 coding DNA: TGTGCCAGCAAGCAGGGGCCCCAAGAGACCCAGTACTTC. Its translation is CASKQGPQETQYF.